One T cell receptor (beta chain) is described in this entry. Antigen specificity is unknown. A much larger clone is a single base away; this may be a read error. This entry is derived from a study of blood T cells in healthy people across ages. Study-wide results and caveats: Higher diversity, along with more naive CD4+ cells, distinguished long-lived donors from aged donors.

Alongside a J-beta primer mix, a sample-barcoded 5' primer served in a second PCR lasting 7 to 11 cycles. TCRdb ran MiXCR on the 5' RACE reads and lists one entry per CDR3 protein. This sample has roughly 1.7 million distinct CDR3 sequences; approximately 32% occur once, and the top ten carry around 10%. The donors, all healthy, were Caucasians living in Russia, aged 6 to 90. Germline V gives CDR1 SQVTM, CDR2 ANQGSEA. The V and J ends lost 6 bases and 5 bases, in that order; junction bases with no gene match: 8. The CDR3 runs 15 residues. The sequenced material came from blood. This sequence was found in a woman in her 30s in good health. This chain links TRBV29-1 with TRBJ2-5; the match to TRBD2 covers 14 bases. The CDR3 sequence is CSVARTSGRSETQYF. For the CDR3, the DNA is TGCAGCGTCGCCAGGACTAGCGGGAGGAGTGAGACCCAGTACTTC.